One and the same sample provided the 8 T cell receptor beta chains below, sequenced in a study of T cells after yellow fever vaccination (dated 2019 in TCRdb). The library relied on 5' RACE. This sample was sequenced with an Illumina HiSeq 2500. Using fastp trimming at Q25 and MiXCR clonotype assembly, TCRdb reanalyzed the public sequencing data and kept in-frame beta chains. Identical CDR3 protein sequences are pooled into one entry, listed with their most common genes and DNA. The sample profile shows 65,000 to 90,000 distinct CDR3 sequences; around 7% of them were found once. The ten top clones hold 41% of the sample. The treatment or condition label here, explained by the study, means: live attenuated yellow fever vaccine strain. The source was CD8+ T cells sorted from PBMCs, collected on the day of the yellow fever booster vaccination. These receptors all come from a man in his thirties or forties who received the YFV17D yellow fever vaccine.

This clonotype turned up a few times. The chain joins TRBV7-8 to TRBJ2-3; 8 bases align to TRBD2. The CDR3 contains 15 residues. J was trimmed by 5 bases and V by 4 bases; bases with no gene match: 8. Germline V gene data show CDR1 as SGHVS and CDR2 as FQNEAQ. The CDR3 protein is CASSSLAGRGDTQYF. CDR3 in DNA: TGTGCCAGCAGCTCCCTCGCCGGGAGGGGAGATACGCAGTATTTT. Based on the CDR3 plus reference TRBV7-8 and TRBJ2-3, the full variable domain is GAGVSQSPRYKVAKRGQDVALRCDPISGHVSLFWYQQALGQGPEFLTYFQNEAQLDKSGLPSDRFFAERPEGSVSTLKIQRTQQEDSAVYLCASSSLAGRGDTQYFGPGTRLTVL.

This clonotype was picked up many times. The chain employs TRBV28 and TRBJ2-2; 14 bases are a match to TRBD2. The CDR3 sequence is 18 residues long. CDR1 is MDHEN and CDR2 is SYDVKM in the germline V gene. Losses at the gene ends were 6 bases for V and 4 bases for J; bases not matched to a gene: 10. The DNA for the CDR3 is TGTGCCAGCAGCCGACTGGGACTAGCGGGAGTCTCCACCGGGGAGCTGTTTTTT. Translation gives CASSRLGLAGVSTGELFF. Complete variable domain (other parts from reference TRBV28 and TRBJ2-2): DVKVTQSSRYLVKRTGEKVFLECVQDMDHENMFWYRQDPGLGLRLIYFSYDVKMKEKGDIPEGYSVSREKKERFSLILESASTNQTSMYLCASSRLGLAGVSTGELFFGEGSRLTVL.

The chain carries TRBV14 and TRBJ2-7; weak D call: TRBD2 (5 bases). V was pared by 5 bases and J by 2 bases, with 22 bases between. Germline CDR1 reads SGHDN; CDR2 reads FVKESK. This CDR3 is built from 17 residues. CDR3 sequence reads: CASSKARTSTNPYEQYF. The CDR3 nucleotides are TGTGCCAGCAGCAAAGCCCGAACCTCGACTAACCCCTACGAGCAGTACTTC.

This clonotype was seen a few times. The chain combines TRBV7-2 with TRBJ1-5; D ambiguous. V lost 5 bases and J lost 7, with 21 bases in between. CDR3 length equals 16 residues. Germline V gives CDR1 SGHTA, CDR2 FQGNSA. DNA for the CDR3: TGTGCCAGCAGCCGCTCGGCGAGGGTCCAAAGACAGCCCCAGCATTTT. Its protein is CASSRSARVQRQPQHF.

The chain combines TRBV4-3 with TRBJ2-1; tentative D call: TRBD2 (6 bases). In germline, CDR1 is LGHNA, CDR2 YSLEER. CDR3 length equals 15 residues. Trimming pared 1 base from V and 6 bases from J, leaving 13 bases between. The CDR3 coding sequence is TGCGCCAGCAGCCAAGGGGTCGGGAGCGGCAATGAGCAGTTCTTC. Translated, it gives CASSQGVGSGNEQFF.

In the case of this clonotype: A read error is possible here, since a much larger clone lies one base away. The final CDR3 position lacks the conserved phenylalanine or tryptophan, pointing to a likely read error. The chain combines TRBV28 with TRBJ2-2, with D hard to call. V shed 8 bases and J shed 6 bases, with 4 bases lying between them. The CDR3 has 10 amino acids. Germline V gene data show CDR1 as MDHEN and CDR2 as SYDVKM. The CDR3 DNA is TGTGCCAGCGGACCCGGGGAGCTGTTTCTT. Amino acid sequence: CASGPGELFL.

The chain uses TRBV7-7 and TRBJ2-1, with D maybe TRBD1 (6 bases). V lost 5 bases and J 5 bases, leaving 16 bases between the germline ends. Germline values: CDR1 SSHAT, CDR2 FNYEAQ (reference sequence). This CDR3 has 15 residues. The DNA of the CDR3 is TGTGCCAGCAGCGCAACAGGGATACTGGACAATGAGCAGTTCTTC. Its protein is CASSATGILDNEQFF.

This clonotype was observed many times. The gene calls are TRBV15 and TRBJ2-1; maybe TRBD2 (5 bases). The germline CDR1 and CDR2 sequences are LNHNV and YYDKDF (reference sequence). Trimming shortened V by 1 base and J by 7 bases, and 20 bases separated the two germline ends. CDR3 length equals 17 residues. CDR3 loop: CATSRGRTQPTENEQFF. The CDR3 DNA follows: TGTGCCACCAGCAGAGGAAGGACTCAACCGACGGAGAATGAGCAGTTCTTC. The full variable domain, rest sourced from reference TRBV15 and TRBJ2-1, is DAMVIQNPRYQVTQFGKPVTLSCSQTLNHNVMYWYQQKSSQAPKLLFHYYDKDFNNEADTPDNFQSRRPNTSFCFLDIRSPGLGDTAMYLCATSRGRTQPTENEQFFGPGTRLTVL.